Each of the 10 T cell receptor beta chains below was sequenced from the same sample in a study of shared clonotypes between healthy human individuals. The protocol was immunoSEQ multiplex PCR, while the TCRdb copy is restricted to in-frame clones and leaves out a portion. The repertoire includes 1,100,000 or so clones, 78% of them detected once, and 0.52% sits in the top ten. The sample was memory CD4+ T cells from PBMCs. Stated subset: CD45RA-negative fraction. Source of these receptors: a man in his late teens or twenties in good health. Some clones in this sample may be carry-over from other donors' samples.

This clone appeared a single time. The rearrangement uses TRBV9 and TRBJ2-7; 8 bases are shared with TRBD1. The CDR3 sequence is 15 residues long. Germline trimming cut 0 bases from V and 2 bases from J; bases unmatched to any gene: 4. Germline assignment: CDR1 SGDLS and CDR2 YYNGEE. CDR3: CASSVATGDTYEQYF. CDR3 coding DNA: TGTGCCAGCAGCGTAGCGACAGGGGACACCTACGAGCAGTACTTC.

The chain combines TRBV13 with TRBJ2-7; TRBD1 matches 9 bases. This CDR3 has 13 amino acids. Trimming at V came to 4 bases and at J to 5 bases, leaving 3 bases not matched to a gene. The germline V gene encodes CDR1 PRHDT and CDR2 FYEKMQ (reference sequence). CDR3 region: CASSWDRADEQYF. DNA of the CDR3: TGTGCCAGCAGCTGGGACAGGGCGGACGAGCAGTACTTC.

The CDR3 DNA reads as TGTGCCAGCACCCCCGAAAGGGGGAACACCGGGGAGCTGTTTTTT. It encodes CASTPERGNTGELFF. The rearrangement links TRBV6-5 to TRBJ2-2, with a weak D call TRBD1 (5 bases). V was clipped by 7 bases and J by 1 base, with 13 bases between them. The CDR3 covers 15 residues. Germline lookup yields CDR1 MNHEY and CDR2 SVGAGI.

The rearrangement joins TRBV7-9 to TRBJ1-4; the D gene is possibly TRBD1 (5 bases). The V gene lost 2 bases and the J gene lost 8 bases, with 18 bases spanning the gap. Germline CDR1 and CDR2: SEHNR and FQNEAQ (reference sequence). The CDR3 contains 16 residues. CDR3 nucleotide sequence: TGTGCCAGCAGCTTAAGCTCGGCAGGGCGGTGGGAAAAACTGTTTTTT. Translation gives CASSLSSAGRWEKLFF.

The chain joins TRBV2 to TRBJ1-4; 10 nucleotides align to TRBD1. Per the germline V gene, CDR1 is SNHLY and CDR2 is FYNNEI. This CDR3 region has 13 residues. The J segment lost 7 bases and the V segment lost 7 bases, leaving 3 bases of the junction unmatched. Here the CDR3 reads CASTRDRGEKLFF. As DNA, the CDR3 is TGTGCCAGCACGAGGGACAGGGGTGAAAAACTGTTTTTT.

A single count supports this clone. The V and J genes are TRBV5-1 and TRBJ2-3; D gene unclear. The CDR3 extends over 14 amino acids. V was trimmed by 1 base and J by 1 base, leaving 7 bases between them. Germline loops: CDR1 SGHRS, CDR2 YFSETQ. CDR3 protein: CASSLRARTDTQYF. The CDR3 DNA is TGCGCCAGCAGCTTGCGGGCCCGCACAGATACGCAGTATTTT.

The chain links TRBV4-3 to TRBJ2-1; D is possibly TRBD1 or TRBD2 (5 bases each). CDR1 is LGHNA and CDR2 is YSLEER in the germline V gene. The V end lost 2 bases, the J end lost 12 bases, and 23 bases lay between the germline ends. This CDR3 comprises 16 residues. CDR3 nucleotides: TGCGCCAGCAGCCAAAAGGGACGCACCTTTGAGTCGGTGCAGTTCTTC. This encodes CASSQKGRTFESVQFF.

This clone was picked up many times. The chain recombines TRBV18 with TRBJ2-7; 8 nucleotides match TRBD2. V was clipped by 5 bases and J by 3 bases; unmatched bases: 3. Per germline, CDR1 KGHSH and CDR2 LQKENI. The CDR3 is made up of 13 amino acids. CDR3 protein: CASSRGLDYEQYF. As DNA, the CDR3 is TGTGCCAGCTCAAGGGGACTAGACTACGAGCAGTACTTC.

CDR3 nucleotide sequence: TGTGCCAGCAGGGGGCGAGAGACCCAGTACTTC. Translation gives CASRGRETQYF. This rearrangement joins TRBV6-1 to TRBJ2-5; D may be TRBD1 (5 bases). Germline values: CDR1 MNHNS, CDR2 SASEGT. V was pared by 6 bases and J by 4 bases, with 6 bases between. The length of the CDR3 is 11 residues.

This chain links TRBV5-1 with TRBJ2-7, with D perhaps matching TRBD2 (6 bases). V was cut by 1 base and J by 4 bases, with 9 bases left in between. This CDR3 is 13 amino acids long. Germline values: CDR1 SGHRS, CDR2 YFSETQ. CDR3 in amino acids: CASSLRRGYEQYF. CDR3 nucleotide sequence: TGCGCCAGCAGCTTGCGGCGGGGTTACGAGCAGTACTTC.